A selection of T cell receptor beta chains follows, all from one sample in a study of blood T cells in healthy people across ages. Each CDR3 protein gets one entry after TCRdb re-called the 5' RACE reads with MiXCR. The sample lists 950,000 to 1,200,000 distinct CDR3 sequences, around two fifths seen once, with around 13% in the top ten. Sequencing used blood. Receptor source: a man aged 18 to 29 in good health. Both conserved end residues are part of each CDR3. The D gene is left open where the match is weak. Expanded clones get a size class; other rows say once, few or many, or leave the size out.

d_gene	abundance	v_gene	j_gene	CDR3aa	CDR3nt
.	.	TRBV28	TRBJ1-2	CASSLENNYGYTF	TGTGCCAGCAGTTTGGAAAACAACTATGGCTACACCTTC
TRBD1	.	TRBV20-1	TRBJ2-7	CSARDRRSGVDYEQYF	TGCAGTGCTCGGGACAGGCGTTCTGGTGTCGACTACGAGCAGTACTTC
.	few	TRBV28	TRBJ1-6	CASRSLYNSPLHF	TGTGCCAGCAGGAGTCTATATAATTCACCCCTCCACTTT
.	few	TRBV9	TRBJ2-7	CASSVVPTYEQYF	TGTGCCAGCAGCGTAGTCCCCACCTACGAGCAGTACTTC
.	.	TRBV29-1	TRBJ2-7	CSALGSQRYNEQYF	TGCAGCGCCCTGGGGTCCCAACGCTACAATGAGCAGTACTTC
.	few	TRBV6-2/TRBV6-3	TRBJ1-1	CASILGTEAFF	TGTGCCAGCATACTTGGGACTGAAGCTTTCTTT
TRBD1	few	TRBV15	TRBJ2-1	CATSRDGTGGFKAYNEQFF	TGTGCCACCAGCAGAGACGGGACAGGGGGGTTCAAAGCATACAATGAGCAGTTCTTC
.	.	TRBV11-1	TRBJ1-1	CASSPYQGWSTEAFF	TGTGCCAGCAGCCCCTACCAGGGCTGGAGCACTGAAGCTTTCTTT
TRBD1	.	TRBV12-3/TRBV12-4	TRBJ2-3	CASSPRQGGTDTRYF	TGTGCCAGCAGTCCCCGACAGGGGGGAACAGATACGCGGTATTTT
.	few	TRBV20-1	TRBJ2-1	CSATSGSYNEQFF	TGCAGTGCTACCTCGGGGTCCTACAATGAGCAGTTCTTC
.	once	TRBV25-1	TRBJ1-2	CASSDRYDGYTF	TGTGCCAGCAGTGACCGATACGATGGCTACACCTTC
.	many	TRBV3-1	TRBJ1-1	CASSIQDSNTEAFF	TGTGCCAGCAGCATACAGGATTCGAACACTGAAGCTTTCTTT
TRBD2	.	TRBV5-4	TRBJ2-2	CASSSSPGTSGNTGELFF	TGTGCCAGCAGCTCTTCCCCTGGGACTAGCGGTAACACCGGGGAGCTGTTTTTT
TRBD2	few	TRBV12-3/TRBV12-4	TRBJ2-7	CASSSGGAYEQYF	TGTGCCAGCAGTTCCGGGGGGGCCTACGAGCAGTACTTC
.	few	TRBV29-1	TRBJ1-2	CSVEESRGGYTF	TGCAGCGTTGAAGAAAGTAGGGGTGGCTACACCTTC
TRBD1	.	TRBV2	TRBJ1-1	CATRPGTGGGRAFF	TGTGCCACCAGACCCGGGACAGGGGGCGGCCGGGCTTTCTTT
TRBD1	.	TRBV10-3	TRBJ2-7	CAISHGQVEQYF	TGTGCCATCAGCCACGGACAGGTCGAGCAGTACTTC
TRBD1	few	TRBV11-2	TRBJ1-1	CASSLGGTQGSTEAFF	TGTGCCAGCAGCTTAGGTGGGACACAGGGGAGCACTGAAGCTTTCTTT
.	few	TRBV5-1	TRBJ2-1	CASFEGSGVQFF	TGCGCCAGTTTCGAAGGTTCGGGGGTGCAGTTCTTC
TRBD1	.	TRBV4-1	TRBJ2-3	CASTQQGAGTDTQYF	TGCGCCAGCACCCAACAGGGGGCAGGAACAGATACGCAGTATTTT
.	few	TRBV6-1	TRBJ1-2	CASARGDRMIGYTF	TGTGCCAGCGCGAGAGGAGACAGAATGATCGGCTACACCTTC
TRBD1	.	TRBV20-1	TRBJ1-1	CSAKRQGGTEAFF	TGCAGTGCTAAGAGACAGGGAGGTACTGAAGCTTTCTTT
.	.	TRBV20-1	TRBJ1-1	CSARDLVGTAEAFF	TGCAGTGCTAGAGATTTAGTTGGGACGGCTGAAGCTTTCTTT
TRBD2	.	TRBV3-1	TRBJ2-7	CASSEGTSGVYEQYF	TGTGCCAGCAGCGAAGGGACTAGCGGGGTCTACGAGCAGTACTTC
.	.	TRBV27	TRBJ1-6	CASRLWQTGKNSPLHF	TGTGCCAGCCGGCTTTGGCAAACAGGGAAAAATTCACCCCTCCACTTT
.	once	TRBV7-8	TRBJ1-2	CASSLRTAGIDGYTF	TGTGCCAGCAGCTTACGTACGGCCGGGATCGACGGCTACACCTTC
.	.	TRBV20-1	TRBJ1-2	CSAREGIGSGYTF	TGCAGTGCTAGGGAGGGGATAGGGAGCGGCTACACCTTC
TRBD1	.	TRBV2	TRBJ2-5	CASGTGAETQYF	TGTGCCAGCGGTACAGGGGCGGAGACCCAGTACTTC
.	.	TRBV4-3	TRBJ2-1	CASSQDTMGANNEQFF	TGCGCCAGCAGCCAAGATACGATGGGGGCCAACAATGAGCAGTTCTTC
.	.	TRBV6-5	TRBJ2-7	CASSDSAQTYEQYF	TGTGCCAGCAGTGACTCGGCCCAGACTTACGAGCAGTACTTC
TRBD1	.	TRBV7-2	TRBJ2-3	CASSLKPGQHTDTQYF	TGTGCCAGCAGCCTAAAACCGGGACAGCACACAGATACGCAGTATTTT
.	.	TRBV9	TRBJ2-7	CASSWGLGAEQYF	TGTGCCAGCAGCTGGGGACTGGGGGCCGAGCAGTACTTC
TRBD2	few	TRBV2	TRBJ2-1	CASSDSPTSGGYNEQFF	TGTGCCAGCAGCGATTCCCCTACTAGCGGGGGGTACAATGAGCAGTTCTTC
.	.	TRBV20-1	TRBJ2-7	CSATHDSYEQYF	TGCAGTGCTACACATGACTCCTACGAGCAGTACTTC
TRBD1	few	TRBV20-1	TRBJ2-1	CSATGTGNDEQFF	TGCAGTGCTACCGGGACAGGGAACGATGAGCAGTTCTTC
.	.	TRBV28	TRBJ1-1	CASSVLGANTEAFF	TGTGCCAGCAGTGTATTAGGAGCGAACACTGAAGCTTTCTTT
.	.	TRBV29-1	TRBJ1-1	CSVEDHRSRGTEAFF	TGCAGCGTTGAAGATCACCGGTCCCGGGGGACTGAAGCTTTCTTT
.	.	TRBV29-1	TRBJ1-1	CSVEDRGPYRAFF	TGCAGCGTTGAAGATAGGGGCCCTTATAGAGCTTTCTTT
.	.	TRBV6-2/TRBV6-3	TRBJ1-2	CASKEFNYGYTF	TGTGCCAGCAAGGAGTTTAACTATGGCTACACCTTC
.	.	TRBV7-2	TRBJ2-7	CASSLGARLYEQYF	TGTGCCAGCAGCTTAGGAGCCAGATTATACGAGCAGTACTTC
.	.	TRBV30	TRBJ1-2	CTWSVRYYGYTF	TGTACCTGGAGTGTGAGGTACTATGGCTACACCTTC
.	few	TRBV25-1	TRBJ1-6	CASTDNSPLHF	TGTGCCAGCACGGATAATTCACCCCTCCACTTT
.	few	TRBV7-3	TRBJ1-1	CASSCGLGTEAFF	TGTGCCAGCAGCTGCGGACTGGGCACTGAAGCTTTCTTT
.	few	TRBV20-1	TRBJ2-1	CSATGLPSKDVQFF	TGCAGTGCTACGGGACTTCCCTCAAAAGATGTGCAGTTCTTC
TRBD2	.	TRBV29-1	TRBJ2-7	CSVDGLAGAYNEQYF	TGCAGCGTTGATGGTCTAGCGGGGGCGTACAATGAGCAGTACTTC
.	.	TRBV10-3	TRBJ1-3	CAISDGVNPGNTIYF	TGTGCCATCAGTGACGGGGTGAACCCTGGAAACACCATATATTTT
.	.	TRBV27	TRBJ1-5	CASGSGPTGNQPQHF	TGTGCCAGCGGATCCGGCCCGACAGGAAATCAGCCCCAGCATTTT
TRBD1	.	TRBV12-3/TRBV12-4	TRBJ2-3	CASGRDRGRTDTQYF	TGTGCCAGCGGCCGGGACAGGGGGCGGACAGATACGCAGTATTTT
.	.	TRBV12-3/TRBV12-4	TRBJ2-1	CANSPEAGWDNEQFF	TGTGCCAACAGTCCCGAAGCCGGATGGGACAATGAGCAGTTCTTC
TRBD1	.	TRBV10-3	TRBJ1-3	CAIRDHRQGAGNTIYF	TGTGCCATCAGGGACCACCGACAGGGCGCTGGAAACACCATATATTTT
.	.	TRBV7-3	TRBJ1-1	CASSPWQNTEAFF	TGTGCCAGCAGCCCATGGCAGAACACTGAAGCTTTCTTT
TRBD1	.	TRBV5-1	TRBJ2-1	CASSSGTGLYNEQFF	TGCGCCAGCAGCTCCGGGACAGGGCTCTACAATGAGCAGTTCTTC
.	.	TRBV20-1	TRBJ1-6	CSASSRGNSPLHF	TGCAGTGCTAGTTCCAGGGGAAATTCACCCCTCCACTTT
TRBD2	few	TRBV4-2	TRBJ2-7	CASSRYLSLAPDYEQYF	TGTGCCAGCAGCCGGTATCTATCACTAGCGCCCGACTACGAGCAGTACTTC
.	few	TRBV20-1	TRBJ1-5	CSARRGTDSNQPQHF	TGCAGTGCTAGGAGGGGGACTGATAGCAATCAGCCCCAGCATTTT
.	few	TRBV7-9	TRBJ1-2	CASSFNSPGRGYGYTF	TGTGCCAGCAGCTTTAATTCCCCTGGCAGGGGATATGGCTACACCTTC